This TCR beta chain comes out of a study of shared clonotypes between healthy human individuals. This CDR3 region has 14 residues. From germline, CDR1 is MNHEY and CDR2 SMNVEV (reference sequence). Trimming removed 5 bases from V and 1 base from J, with 8 bases in between. Produced via immunoSEQ multiplex PCR; TCRdb's table is partial and in-frame only. Among some 1 million clones listed, around 74% were seen once. This clone turned up a few times. Sequenced input: memory CD4+ T cells sorted from blood. Specified subset: CD45RA-negative fraction. The chain has TRBV27 and TRBJ1-4; D gene ambiguous. The source is a man between 18 and 29 years old in good health. CDR3 in amino acids: CASSTGVTNEKLFF. CDR3 coding DNA: TGTGCCAGCAGTACCGGGGTAACTAATGAAAAACTGTTTTTT.